This TCR beta chain was identified in a study of T cells expressing NK-cell markers. TCRdb re-called the 5' RACE reads and gives one entry per CDR3 protein, without DNA. With more than 250,000 distinct CDR3 sequences in the sample, the ten largest clones hold 0.39%. This CDR3 spans 16 amino acids. This sequence was found in a man younger than 35 in good health. Sequencing was performed on blood T cells: a sorted CD56 or NKG2C T cell subset, CD4+ or CD8+ T cells, or bulk PBMC T cells (not recorded which). The chain carries TRBV12-3 or TRBV12-4 and TRBJ2-3; the D call from TCRdb, TRBD2, cannot be confirmed without DNA. The CDR3 protein is CASSLLRGSSTDTQYF.